This record looks at one T cell receptor (beta chain) sequence and its context. As yet, its antigen is unknown. The sample is drawn from a study of blood T cells in healthy people across ages. Study conclusions and caveats: Those diversity estimates obtained from one million T cells were thought to be underestimates.

Trimming removed 6 bases at V and 10 bases at J, with 25 bases between. The CDR3 contains 16 residues. The germline V gene encodes CDR1 SGHDN and CDR2 FVKESK. A sample-barcoded 5' primer and a J-beta primer mix were used in a second PCR of roughly 7 to 11 cycles. From the 5' RACE reads, TCRdb called clonotypes with MiXCR, one entry per CDR3 protein. This table has more than 1 million distinct CDR3 sequences, over 35% appearing once. Sample: blood. The receptor was derived from a woman in her fifties or sixties in good health. The genes are TRBV14 and TRBJ2-1, with D perhaps matching TRBD1 or TRBD2 (6 bases each). CDR3 DNA sequence: TGTGCCAGCAGTCCCTGGGGGCAGGGAGGCCCCTACGAGCAGTTCTTC. Amino acids: CASSPWGQGGPYEQFF.